This TCR beta chain was identified in a study of control samples from healthy donors and cancer patients. This CDR3 spans 15 amino acids. After removal of 6 bases from V and 8 bases from J, the junction contained 10 bases not matched to a gene. Germline loops: CDR1 LNHDA, CDR2 SQIVND (reference sequence). The repertoire was sequenced with immunoSEQ multiplex PCR; TCRdb's copy has only in-frame clones and lacks some. The table shows tens of thousands of clones, with roughly 86% occurring only once. This clone turned up a few times. The rearrangement links TRBV19 to TRBJ1-4; 9 bases match TRBD1. Sequenced input: PBMCs. The sequence derives from a woman aged 55-69 years with lung cancer. CDR3 sequence reads: CASRGAGTGNEKLFF. CDR3 DNA sequence: TGTGCCAGTAGGGGAGCCGGGACAGGGAACGAAAAACTGTTTTTT.